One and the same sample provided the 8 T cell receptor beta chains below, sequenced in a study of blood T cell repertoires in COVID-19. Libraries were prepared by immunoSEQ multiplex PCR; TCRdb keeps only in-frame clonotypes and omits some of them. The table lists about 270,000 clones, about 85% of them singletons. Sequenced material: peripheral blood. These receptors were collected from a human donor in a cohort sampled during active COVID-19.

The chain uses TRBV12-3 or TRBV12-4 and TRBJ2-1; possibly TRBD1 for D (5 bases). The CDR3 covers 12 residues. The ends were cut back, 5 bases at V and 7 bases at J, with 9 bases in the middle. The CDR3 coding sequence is TGTGCCAGCAGTATACAGGTAAATGAGCAGTTCTTC. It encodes CASSIQVNEQFF.

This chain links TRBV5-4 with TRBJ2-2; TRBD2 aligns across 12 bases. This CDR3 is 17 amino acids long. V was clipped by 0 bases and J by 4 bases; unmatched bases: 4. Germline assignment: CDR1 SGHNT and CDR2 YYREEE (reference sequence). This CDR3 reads CASSLGLLAGGTGELFF. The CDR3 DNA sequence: TGTGCCAGCAGCTTGGGGCTACTAGCGGGAGGCACCGGGGAGCTGTTTTTT.

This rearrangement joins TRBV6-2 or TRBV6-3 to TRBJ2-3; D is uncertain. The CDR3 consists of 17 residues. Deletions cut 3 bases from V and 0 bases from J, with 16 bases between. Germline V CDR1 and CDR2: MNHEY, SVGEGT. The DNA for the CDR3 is TGTGCCAGCAGTTATCTCCTGCGGTCCCAAAGCACAGATACGCAGTATTTT. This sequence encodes CASSYLLRSQSTDTQYF.

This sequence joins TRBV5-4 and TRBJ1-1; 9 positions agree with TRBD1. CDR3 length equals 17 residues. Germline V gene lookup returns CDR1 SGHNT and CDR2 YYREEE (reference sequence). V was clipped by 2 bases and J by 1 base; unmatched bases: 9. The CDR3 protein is CASSFSAGTGSNTEAFF. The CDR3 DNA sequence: TGTGCCAGCAGCTTCAGCGCCGGGACAGGGTCGAACACTGAAGCTTTCTTT.

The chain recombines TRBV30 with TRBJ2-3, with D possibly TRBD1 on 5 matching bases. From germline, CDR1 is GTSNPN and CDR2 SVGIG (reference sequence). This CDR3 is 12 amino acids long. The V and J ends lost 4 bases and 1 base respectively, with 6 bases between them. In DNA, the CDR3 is TGTGCCTGGACACAGGGCACAGATACGCAGTATTTT. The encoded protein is CAWTQGTDTQYF.

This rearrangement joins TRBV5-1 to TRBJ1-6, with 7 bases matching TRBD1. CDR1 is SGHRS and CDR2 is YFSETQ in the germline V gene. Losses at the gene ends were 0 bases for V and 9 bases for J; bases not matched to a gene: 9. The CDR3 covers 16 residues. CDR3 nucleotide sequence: TGCGCCAGCAGCTTGGACAGGGGAATAGGATCTTCACCCCTCCACTTT. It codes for CASSLDRGIGSSPLHF. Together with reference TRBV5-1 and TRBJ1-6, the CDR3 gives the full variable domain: KAGVTQTPRYLIKTRGQQVTLSCSPISGHRSVSWYQQTPGQGLQFLFEYFSETQRNKGNFPGRFSGRQFSNSRSEMNVSTLELGDSALYLCASSLDRGIGSSPLHFGNGTRLTVT.

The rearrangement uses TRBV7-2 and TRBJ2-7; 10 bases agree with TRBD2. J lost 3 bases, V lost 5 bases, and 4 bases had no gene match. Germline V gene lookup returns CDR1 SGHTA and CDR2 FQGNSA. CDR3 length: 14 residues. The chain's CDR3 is CASSTGTSDYEQYF. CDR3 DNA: TGTGCCAGCAGCACCGGGACTAGCGACTACGAGCAGTACTTC.

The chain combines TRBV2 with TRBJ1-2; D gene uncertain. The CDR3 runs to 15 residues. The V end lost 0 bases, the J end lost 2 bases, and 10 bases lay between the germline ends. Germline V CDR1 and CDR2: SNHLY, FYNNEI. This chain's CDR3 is CASSEALTTNYGYTF. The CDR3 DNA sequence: TGTGCCAGCAGTGAAGCGCTTACAACCAACTATGGCTACACCTTC.